This TCR beta chain was retrieved from a study of blood T cell repertoires in COVID-19 (dated by TCRdb to about 2020). A note on the overall study: Samples covering the acute and convalescent phases of COVID-19 were provided by collaborators in the United States, Italy and Spain. The material from the prospective study consisted of cDNA or gDNA derived from T cells, B-cell-depleted T cells, or PBMCs. Deeply sampled blood TCRbeta repertoires from subjects exposed to, actively infected with, or recovered from COVID-19 were included in the dataset. The repertoires were made available in a free public database intended to serve as a resource for research on the immune response to SARS-CoV-2. The samples were drawn from two sources: the first 160 participants of the ongoing ImmuneRACE study, and about 1,300 subjects contributed by 6 global collaborators. The sample metadata nearly always contained a de-identified subject ID, COVID-19 status, age in years and sex. Where HLA class I and class II types were available, the types were taken from metadata supplied by the sample provider, not from assay-based typing.

Study-wide conclusions, independent of this receptor: The quantity of clinical and demographic metadata differed by source and by participant and was supplied without curation.

In the prospective study, participants were about 18 to 100 years old, resided in about 25 geographic areas of the United States, and were enrolled through a virtual design. Cohort assignment in the prospective study relied on participant-reported clinical history from a screening survey and a study questionnaire. Recovered participants in ImmuneRACE Cohort 3 were defined as having two consecutive negative NP/OP PCR tests, clearance from a healthcare professional, or resolution of symptoms. Each participant in the prospective study had whole blood, serum and a nasopharyngeal or oropharyngeal swab collected by mobile phlebotomists. Additional blood draws and questionnaires over an approximately two-month period could optionally be provided by prospective study participants. Prospective study blood samples were shipped either frozen or at room temperature before DNA extraction. Comment on this clone: Its antigen is currently not known. Per-base quality was not reported, and no clone a single base away is much larger than it.

The immunoSEQ Assay, a bias-controlled multiplex PCR, was used to amplify TCRbeta CDR3 regions from genomic DNA. The study's processing was this. The number of nucleated cells in each sample was estimated from the amplification of reference gene primers within the assay. To quantify the absolute abundance of each unique TCRbeta CDR3 rearrangement, sequence reads were collapsed and filtered. For each sample, productive Simpson clonality was calculated as the square root of Simpson's diversity index across productive rearrangements. The clones in this table, taken by TCRdb from immuneACCESS, are in-frame only. Not every clone is retained; where verified, under half of the shortfall comes from an unresolved V gene, and the cause of the rest is unknown. The V and J calls and clone size were taken over from that table, and D and trimming were inferred from the DNA. In this sample the table shows some 150,000 clones, approximately 80% of which occur a single time. Of the sample, 5% to 6.5% is held by the ten largest clones.

For CDR1 and CDR2, the germline V gene (reference sequence) lists SGHNT and YYREEE. The trim is 3 bases for V and 1 base for J, with a gap of 7 bases between the germline ends. The CDR3 spans 13 residues, from the cysteine through the phenylalanine. Only CDR3 DNA is held: 39 bases, read in frame from base 1. This receptor chain uses TRBV5-4 and TRBJ2-5; possibly the D gene is TRBD1, per 6 matching bases. This receptor was taken from a woman between 50 and 59 years old who had recovered from COVID-19. Sample: PBMCs or T cells enriched from blood (not recorded which). The nucleotide sequence reads TGTGCCAGCAGCTCGACAGGCCAAGAGACCCAGTACTTC. Its protein product is CASSSTGQETQYF.